This T cell receptor beta chain was sequenced during a study of PD-L1 blockade in urothelial cancer. About the research overall: Males with urothelial cancer arising in the bladder constituted most of the roughly 30 patients. Study patients had been treated with 0 to 3 previous chemotherapy regimens.

Indicated time point: peripheral blood 6 weeks after treatment start. Between the trimmed V and J ends, which lost 3 bases and 9 bases, there was a span of 10 bases. CDR3 length: 12 amino acids. The germline gives CDR1 SGDLS, CDR2 YYNGEE. General study points: Below-median pretreatment blood TCR clonality was a predictor of better survival.

Clones were read by immunoSEQ multiplex PCR, and TCRdb kept only the in-frame ones, dropping some. The table includes tens of thousands of clones, about 88% detected once. Concerning this clone: What it recognizes is unknown.

This sequence joins TRBV9 and TRBJ2-1; the D is unclear. This receptor was obtained from a man in his 60s with urothelial cancer. Material: PBMCs, obtained around atezolizumab (anti-PD-L1) treatment. The CDR3 is CASSGDRGEQFF. CDR3 nucleotide sequence: TGTGCCAGCAGCGGCGACCGCGGTGAGCAGTTCTTC.